This is a list of T cell receptor beta chains from one sample in a study of blood T cells in healthy people across ages. TCRdb re-derived calls from the 5' RACE reads in MiXCR, one entry per CDR3 protein. Of about 780,000 distinct CDR3 sequences listed, about 42% are singletons. The source material was blood. These receptor sequences come from an elderly man in good health. Both conserved end residues are part of each CDR3. A D gene is named only where the DNA matches it firmly. Some rows have no size entry. The others give once, few or many, or a class for an expanded clone.

TRBJ2-7,once,NA,TRBV29-1,CSVAPQNIRYF,TGCAGCGTGGCCCCCCAAAACATTCGGTACTTC
TRBJ2-1,NA,NA,TRBV5-1,CASSDSPSSAHEQFF,TGCGCCAGCAGCGATTCCCCCTCCTCGGCGCATGAGCAGTTCTTC
TRBJ2-5,NA,NA,TRBV5-1,CASSLFWTEQEAQYF,TGCGCCAGCAGCTTGTTTTGGACAGAACAAGAGGCCCAGTACTTC
TRBJ2-1,NA,TRBD2,TRBV29-1,CSETSGAEQFF,TGCAGTGAGACCAGCGGGGCAGAGCAGTTCTTC
TRBJ2-5,NA,TRBD2,TRBV29-1,CSGTSGSDEQYF,TGCAGCGGGACTAGCGGGAGCGATGAGCAGTACTTC
TRBJ1-1,once,TRBD1,TRBV20-1,CSARFPGQRSRGTEAFF,TGCAGTGCTAGATTCCCGGGACAGCGATCCCGGGGGACTGAAGCTTTCTTT
TRBJ2-5,NA,NA,TRBV29-1,CSVALTGDLGTQYF,TGCAGCGTGGCCCTTACAGGGGACTTGGGGACCCAGTACTTC
TRBJ1-1,few,NA,TRBV28,CASSAVTEAFF,TGTGCCAGTAGTGCGGTTACTGAAGCTTTCTTT
TRBJ2-5,once,NA,TRBV6-2/TRBV6-3,CASSPGQATQYF,TGTGCCAGCAGCCCTGGTCAGGCCACCCAGTACTTC
TRBJ2-7,NA,TRBD2,TRBV7-2,CASSFSRTSGSYEQYF,TGTGCCAGCAGCTTTAGCCGGACTAGCGGGAGCTACGAGCAGTACTTC
TRBJ2-7,NA,NA,TRBV12-3/TRBV12-4,CASSTFSGLGEQYF,TGTGCCAGCAGTACCTTCTCCGGTCTCGGCGAGCAGTACTTC
TRBJ2-1,NA,TRBD2,TRBV7-2,CASSLATASGREWQFF,TGTGCCAGCAGCTTAGCGACGGCTAGCGGGAGGGAGTGGCAGTTCTTC
TRBJ2-3,few,NA,TRBV5-1,CASSLEGFSTDTQYF,TGCGCCAGCAGCTTGGAGGGTTTTAGCACAGATACGCAGTATTTT
TRBJ1-4,few,TRBD1,TRBV7-6,CASSLTGTAHNEKLFF,TGTGCCAGCAGCTTGACCGGGACAGCCCATAATGAAAAACTGTTTTTT
TRBJ1-5,NA,NA,TRBV20-1,CSARDQVGGAGGNQPQHF,TGCAGTGCTAGAGATCAAGTGGGCGGGGCGGGTGGCAATCAGCCCCAGCATTTT
TRBJ2-2,NA,TRBD2,TRBV9,CASSVEGRDLRGELFF,TGTGCCAGCAGCGTAGAGGGGAGGGATTTGCGGGGGGAGCTGTTTTTT
TRBJ2-1,few,TRBD1,TRBV12-3/TRBV12-4,CASSLITGDNSYNEQFF,TGTGCCAGCAGTTTAATAACAGGGGATAACTCCTACAATGAGCAGTTCTTC
TRBJ2-3,NA,NA,TRBV27,CASSLAGISVTDTQYF,TGTGCCAGCAGTTTAGCAGGGATAAGTGTCACAGATACGCAGTATTTT
TRBJ2-3,NA,NA,TRBV5-6,CASSRQYDYVRADMQYF,TGTGCCAGCAGCCGACAGTACGACTATGTCCGAGCAGATATGCAGTATTTT
TRBJ2-3,few,NA,TRBV28,CASSFLQAGLRTDTQYF,TGTGCCAGCAGTTTCCTACAGGCGGGACTCAGGACAGATACGCAGTATTTT
TRBJ2-2,NA,NA,TRBV12-3/TRBV12-4,CASSLRTATGELFF,TGTGCCAGCAGTTTACGGACAGCAACCGGGGAGCTGTTTTTT
TRBJ2-1,few,NA,TRBV27,CASSSTDSRNEQFF,TGTGCCAGCAGTTCTACGGACAGTAGGAATGAGCAGTTCTTC
TRBJ1-1,NA,NA,TRBV12-3/TRBV12-4,CASSLGQGVVNTEAFF,TGTGCCAGCAGCCTAGGTCAGGGAGTGGTGAACACTGAAGCTTTCTTT
TRBJ1-6,NA,TRBD1,TRBV5-6,CASSGWTVTGENSPLHF,TGTGCCAGCAGCGGATGGACCGTGACAGGGGAAAATTCACCCCTCCACTTT
TRBJ2-5,NA,NA,TRBV5-1,CASSSMDGPQETQYF,TGCGCCAGCAGCTCCATGGACGGACCCCAAGAGACCCAGTACTTC
TRBJ2-7,NA,NA,TRBV7-2,CASSLIFYEQYF,TGTGCCAGCAGCCTAATATTCTACGAGCAGTACTTC
TRBJ2-4,few,TRBD2,TRBV15,CATSGKLAGGRNIQYF,TGTGCCACCAGCGGAAAACTAGCGGGAGGGCGTAACATTCAGTACTTC
TRBJ2-1,NA,NA,TRBV12-3/TRBV12-4,CASSFGDHVGNEQFF,TGTGCCAGCAGTTTCGGGGACCACGTTGGGAATGAGCAGTTCTTC
TRBJ2-1,NA,NA,TRBV18,CASSPRDIDEQFF,TGTGCCAGCTCACCCCGGGACATCGATGAGCAGTTCTTC
TRBJ2-5,few,NA,TRBV4-2,CASSQEGLETQYF,TGTGCCAGCAGCCAAGAAGGGCTCGAGACCCAGTACTTC
TRBJ2-5,NA,TRBD2,TRBV20-1,CSARAQRLAGGGTQYF,TGCAGTGCTAGAGCCCAACGACTAGCGGGAGGGGGGACCCAGTACTTC
TRBJ2-1,few,NA,TRBV20-1,CSALRPSNEQFF,TGCAGTGCTCTCCGGCCCTCCAATGAGCAGTTCTTC
TRBJ2-5,NA,TRBD1,TRBV20-1,CSASPRDRSKETQYF,TGCAGTGCTTCACCCCGGGACAGGAGTAAAGAGACCCAGTACTTC
TRBJ2-7,NA,TRBD2,TRBV15,CATSSPGQRSGGQTIEQYF,TGTGCCACCAGCTCACCGGGGCAAAGAAGCGGGGGGCAAACTATCGAGCAGTACTTC
TRBJ2-5,NA,NA,TRBV7-7,CAGSPNLGPETQYF,TGTGCTGGCAGCCCCAACTTGGGGCCGGAGACCCAGTACTTC
TRBJ2-3,NA,TRBD2,TRBV7-2,CANSLATSGADTQYF,TGTGCCAACAGCTTAGCTACTAGCGGCGCAGATACGCAGTATTTT
TRBJ2-4,few,NA,TRBV7-2,CASSLSDGNIQYF,TGTGCCAGCAGCCTGTCGGACGGAAACATTCAGTACTTC
TRBJ2-7,few,NA,TRBV15,CATSRVSGEQYF,TGTGCCACCAGCAGAGTTTCGGGCGAGCAGTACTTC
TRBJ2-1,many,TRBD2,TRBV11-1,CAAGASGDPNEQFF,TGTGCAGCCGGGGCTAGCGGAGACCCCAATGAGCAGTTCTTC
TRBJ2-7,NA,TRBD2,TRBV4-3,CASSQTLAEPYNEQYF,TGCGCCAGCAGCCAGACCCTAGCGGAGCCTTACAATGAGCAGTACTTC
TRBJ1-1,once,NA,TRBV3-1,CASSPIQGRAEAFF,TGTGCCAGCAGCCCCATTCAGGGAAGGGCTGAAGCTTTCTTT
TRBJ2-1,NA,NA,TRBV5-1,CASGTATPYNEQFF,TGCGCCAGTGGGACTGCTACCCCCTACAATGAGCAGTTCTTC
TRBJ2-7,few,NA,TRBV24-1,CATSDSPLSGTLYNEQYF,TGTGCCACCAGTGATTCCCCTTTATCCGGGACGCTTTACAATGAGCAGTACTTC
TRBJ2-3,NA,NA,TRBV20-1,CSARAGAFADTQYF,TGCAGTGCTAGAGCGGGAGCGTTCGCAGATACGCAGTATTTT
TRBJ2-6,NA,NA,TRBV7-3,CASSPGWAEGANVLTF,TGTGCCAGCAGCCCCGGCTGGGCGGAAGGGGCCAACGTCCTGACTTTC
TRBJ2-3,once,TRBD2,TRBV29-1,CSLREGGTDTQYF,TGCAGCCTCCGGGAGGGGGGAACAGATACGCAGTATTTT
TRBJ1-1,NA,NA,TRBV20-1,CSARDRGETEAFF,TGCAGTGCTAGAGATCGAGGGGAAACTGAAGCTTTCTTT
TRBJ2-1,NA,TRBD2,TRBV6-2/TRBV6-3,CASSYPLAGVLNEQFF,TGTGCCAGCAGTTACCCCCTAGCGGGGGTTCTCAATGAGCAGTTCTTC
TRBJ2-3,NA,NA,TRBV20-1,CSAREGPGDTQYF,TGCAGTGCTAGAGAAGGGCCGGGGGATACGCAGTATTTT
TRBJ2-1,NA,TRBD2,TRBV7-9,CASGLAGGRSYNEQFF,TGTGCCAGCGGACTAGCGGGAGGTCGCTCCTACAATGAGCAGTTCTTC